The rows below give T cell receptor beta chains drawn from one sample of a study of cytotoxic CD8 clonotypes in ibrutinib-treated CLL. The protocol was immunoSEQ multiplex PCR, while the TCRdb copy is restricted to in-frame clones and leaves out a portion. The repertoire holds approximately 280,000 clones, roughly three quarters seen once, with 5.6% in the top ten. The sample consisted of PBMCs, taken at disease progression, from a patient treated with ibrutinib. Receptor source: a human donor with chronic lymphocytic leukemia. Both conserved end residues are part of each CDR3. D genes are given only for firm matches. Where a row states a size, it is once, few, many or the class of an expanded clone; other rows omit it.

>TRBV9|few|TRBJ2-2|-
TGTGCCAGCAGGTACGGTGGTTCCGGGGAGCTGTTTTTT
CASRYGGSGELFF
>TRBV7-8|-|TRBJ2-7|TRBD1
TGTGCCAGCAGCTTAGTACACAGGGGCCCCTACGAGCAGTACTTC
CASSLVHRGPYEQYF
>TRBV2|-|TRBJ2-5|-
TGTGCCAGCAGGATCAACAGTAGGTGGGAGACCCAGTACTTC
CASRINSRWETQYF
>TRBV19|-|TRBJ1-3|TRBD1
TGTGCCAGTAGGCCAGAGCCGGGGACAGGATCCTTGAACACCATATATTTT
CASRPEPGTGSLNTIYF
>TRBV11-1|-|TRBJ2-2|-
TGTGCCAGCAGCCAGCTTGGACACCTGAACACCGGGGAGCTGTTTTTT
CASSQLGHLNTGELFF
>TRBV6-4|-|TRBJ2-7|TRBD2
TGTGCCAGCAGTGCCTTAGCGGGAGAAGTCGGCGAGCAGTACTTC
CASSALAGEVGEQYF
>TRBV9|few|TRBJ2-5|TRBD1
TGTGCCAGCAGCGTCAACAGGGGGCTGGAGACCCAGTACTTC
CASSVNRGLETQYF
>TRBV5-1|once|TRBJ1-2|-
TGCGCCAGCAGCTTATCCGGCTACAGGGATGGCTACACCTTC
CASSLSGYRDGYTF
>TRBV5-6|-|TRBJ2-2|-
TGTGCCAGCAGCTTGGCCCGCCGGGGGCCCGGGGAGCTGTTTTTT
CASSLARRGPGELFF
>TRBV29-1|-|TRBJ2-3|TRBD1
TGCAGCGCTGGACAGGGCACAGATACGCAGTATTTT
CSAGQGTDTQYF
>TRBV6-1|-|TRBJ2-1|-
TGTGCCAGCAGTGAAGCGAGAGGGTACAATGAGCAGTTCTTC
CASSEARGYNEQFF
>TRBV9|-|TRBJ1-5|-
TGTGCCAGCAGCGAGTTGAGCGGGGATCAGCCCCAGCATTTT
CASSELSGDQPQHF
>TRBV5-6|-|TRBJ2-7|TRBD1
TGTGCCAGCAGCCCTTTGGACAGGGAGGACTACGAGCAGTACTTC
CASSPLDREDYEQYF
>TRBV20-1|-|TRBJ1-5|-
TGCAGTGCTAGTGGATTGCAGCCCCAGCATTTT
CSASGLQPQHF
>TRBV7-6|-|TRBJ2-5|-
TGTGCCAGCAGCTTTGGTGGGACCCAGTACTTC
CASSFGGTQYF
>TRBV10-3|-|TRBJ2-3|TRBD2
TGTGCCATCAGTAACCCTGTAGCGGGGGGAAGCACAGATACGCAGTATTTT
CAISNPVAGGSTDTQYF
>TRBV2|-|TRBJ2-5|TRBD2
TGTGCCAGCAACGGACTAGCGGGGGGGCTAGGGGAAGAGACCCAGTACTTC
CASNGLAGGLGEETQYF
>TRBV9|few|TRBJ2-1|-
TGTGCCAGCAGCTTCACTACTAGCCAGGTTGAGCAGTTCTTC
CASSFTTSQVEQFF
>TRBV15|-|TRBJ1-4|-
TGTGCCAGTGGGCCCGGGGATGAAAAACTGTTTTTT
CASGPGDEKLFF
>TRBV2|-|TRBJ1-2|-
TGTGCCAGCAGTGAGCCTGCAGATGGCTACACCTTC
CASSEPADGYTF
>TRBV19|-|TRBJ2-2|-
TGTGCCAGTAGTAGCAGGAGCCTACTGAACACCGGGGAGCTGTTTTTT
CASSSRSLLNTGELFF
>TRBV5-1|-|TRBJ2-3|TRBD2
TGCGCCAGCAGCCGACTAGCGGGGGGCCTCGGAGATACGCAGTATTTT
CASSRLAGGLGDTQYF
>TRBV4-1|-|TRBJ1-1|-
TGCGCCAGCAGCCAAGTCCTGGTCAGGGGAAACACTGAAGCTTTCTTT
CASSQVLVRGNTEAFF
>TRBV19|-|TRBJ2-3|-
TGTGCCAGTAGAAGGAGCGGAGGCACAGATACGCAGTATTTT
CASRRSGGTDTQYF
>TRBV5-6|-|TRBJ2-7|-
TGTGCCAGCAGCTTACGGGCGCTCTCCTACGAGCAGTACTTC
CASSLRALSYEQYF
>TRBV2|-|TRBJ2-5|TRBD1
TGTGCCAGCAACAGACAGGGTGAGACCCAGTACTTC
CASNRQGETQYF
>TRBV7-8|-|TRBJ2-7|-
TGTGCCAGCAGCGCAGTCTCCTACGAGCAGTACTTC
CASSAVSYEQYF
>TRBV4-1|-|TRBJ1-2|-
TGCGCCAGCAGCCAAAGCCCCTATGGCTACACCTTC
CASSQSPYGYTF
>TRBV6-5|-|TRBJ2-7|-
TGTGCCAGCAAAGGGGGTAAGACCTACGAGCAGTACTTC
CASKGGKTYEQYF
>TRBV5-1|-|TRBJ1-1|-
TGCGCCAGCAGCTTGGCCCTTCCAGGGAGAAACACTGAAGCTTTCTTT
CASSLALPGRNTEAFF
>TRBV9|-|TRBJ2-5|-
TGTGCCAGCAGCGTAAAAGAGACCCAGTACTTC
CASSVKETQYF
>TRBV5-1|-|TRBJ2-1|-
TGCGCCAGCAGCTTGGAGTTGGGTGGCGAGCAGTTCTTC
CASSLELGGEQFF
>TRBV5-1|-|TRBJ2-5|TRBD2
TGCGCCAGCAGTGAACTAGCGGGAGGTGGAGAGACCCAGTACTTC
CASSELAGGGETQYF
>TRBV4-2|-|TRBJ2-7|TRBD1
TGTGCCAGCAGCCAATTAGCCCGGGACAGGGGGACCTACGAGCAGTACTTC
CASSQLARDRGTYEQYF
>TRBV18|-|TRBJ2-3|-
TGTGCCAGCTCACCAAAAACACAACCAGATACGCAGTATTTT
CASSPKTQPDTQYF
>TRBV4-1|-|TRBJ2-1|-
TGCGCCAGCAGCCCCTTACCTTCTGCGAACGGTAGGAATGAGCAGTTCTTC
CASSPLPSANGRNEQFF
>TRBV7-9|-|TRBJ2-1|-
TGTGCCAGCAGCTTAGGACAGTATGAGCAGTTCTTC
CASSLGQYEQFF
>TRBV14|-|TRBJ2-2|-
TGTGCCAGCAGCACACGGGTCCCCCTCAGCACCGGGGAGCTGTTTTTT
CASSTRVPLSTGELFF
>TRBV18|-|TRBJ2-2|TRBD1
TGTGCCAGCTCACCACCGGAGACAGGGGCTTTCGGGGAGCTGTTTTTT
CASSPPETGAFGELFF
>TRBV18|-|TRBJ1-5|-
TGTGCCAGCTCACCCTTTAACTTGGGCAATCAGCCCCAGCATTTT
CASSPFNLGNQPQHF
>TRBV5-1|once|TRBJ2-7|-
TGCGCCAGCAGCGACCTCAATTACGAGCAGTACTTC
CASSDLNYEQYF
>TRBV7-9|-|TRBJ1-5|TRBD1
TGTGCCAGCAGCTTAGCGGACAGGGGCAATCAGCCCCAGCATTTT
CASSLADRGNQPQHF